The 8 T cell receptor beta chains below all came from one sample that was sequenced in a study of blood T cell repertoires in COVID-19. Repertoires were generated with immunoSEQ multiplex PCR, while TCRdb's copy carries only in-frame clones and drops some. Of approximately 110,000 clones in the sample, approximately 90% were seen once. The sequencing sample was made of peripheral blood. These receptors were collected from an elderly woman with acute or convalescent COVID-19.

The gene calls are TRBV7-2 and TRBJ2-5; TRBD2 matches 8 bases. V shed 3 bases and J 0 bases; nucleotides not matched to a gene: 9. Germline-derived CDR1 and CDR2 are SGHTA and FQGNSA. There are 17 residues in the CDR3. CDR3 region: CASSFYLVGGDQETQYF. In DNA, the CDR3 is TGTGCCAGCAGCTTCTACTTGGTCGGGGGGGACCAAGAGACCCAGTACTTC.

The J gene is TRBJ1-6, the V gene TRBV27; 7 positions match TRBD1. V was pared by 4 bases and J by 8 bases, with 5 bases of the junction left unmatched. This CDR3 comprises 14 residues. Germline CDR1 is MNHEY and CDR2 is SMNVEV (reference sequence). The CDR3 bases are TGTGCCAGCAGTTGGGGGACAGCAGATTCACCCCTCCACTTT. This encodes CASSWGTADSPLHF.

In the case of this clone: Other DNA sequences of this sample code for an identical CDR3. This chain joins TRBV29-1 and TRBJ1-2; D is ambiguous. The CDR3 consists of 12 residues. Germline V gene lookup returns CDR1 SQVTM and CDR2 ANQGSEA. The germline V and J ends were trimmed by 6 bases and 1 base, with 9 bases remaining between them. As DNA, the CDR3 is TGCAGCGTCCTTACAGATAACTATGGCTACACCTTC. Its protein product is CSVLTDNYGYTF.

The CDR3 nucleotides read TGTGCCAGCAGCTTAGTGTCGGGATACGAGCAGTACTTC. It yields the protein CASSLVSGYEQYF. The chain joins TRBV7-2 to TRBJ2-7; D possibly corresponds to TRBD2 (5 bases). The CDR3 contains 13 residues. Per the germline V gene, CDR1 is SGHTA and CDR2 is FQGNSA. V was cut by 1 base and J by 4 bases, with 8 bases left in between.

V gene TRBV7-9 combines with J gene TRBJ1-2, with 7 positions matching TRBD1. The V gene end was trimmed by 3 bases and the J gene end by 5 bases; junction bases not matched to a gene: 9. This CDR3 contains 15 residues. Germline V gene sequence: CDR1 SEHNR, CDR2 FQNEAQ (reference sequence). Written as DNA, the CDR3 is TGTGCCAGCAGCTTTCTGGCCGACAGGGTATATGGCTACACCTTC. As protein: CASSFLADRVYGYTF.

The chain couples TRBV28 to TRBJ1-4; 9 positions agree with TRBD1. Unmatched junction bases numbered 1, after V lost 2 bases and J lost 3 bases. Germline CDR1 MDHEN, CDR2 SYDVKM. CDR3 size: 15 residues. The CDR3 loop is CASSLGTGPNEKLFF. CDR3 in DNA: TGTGCCAGCAGTTTAGGGACAGGGCCTAATGAAAAACTGTTTTTT. The whole variable domain, filled in from reference TRBV28 and TRBJ1-4, reads DVKVTQSSRYLVKRTGEKVFLECVQDMDHENMFWYRQDPGLGLRLIYFSYDVKMKEKGDIPEGYSVSREKKERFSLILESASTNQTSMYLCASSLGTGPNEKLFFGSGTQLSVL.

The chain is built from TRBV3-1 (or the pseudogene TRBV3-2) and TRBJ1-5, with D possibly TRBD1 on 5 matching bases. CDR1 and CDR2 from the germline V gene are LGHDT and YNNKEL (reference sequence). The CDR3 runs to 17 residues. The ends were cut back, 0 bases at V and 2 bases at J, with 14 bases in the middle. The CDR3 DNA reads TGTGCCAGCAGCCAAGATCCCTTACCAGGGCGCAATCAGCCCCAGCATTTT. Its protein is CASSQDPLPGRNQPQHF.

The chain is built from TRBV18 and TRBJ2-3; D call uncertain. Germline CDR1 reads KGHSH; CDR2 reads LQKENI. V dropped 3 bases and J dropped 8 bases, with 6 bases sitting between them. This CDR3 is 11 amino acids long. As DNA, the CDR3 is TGTGCCAGCTCACCCTCGGTTACGCAGTATTTT. This sequence encodes CASSPSVTQYF.